This T cell receptor (beta chain) originates from a study of shared clonotypes between healthy human individuals. CD8 memory fractions consisted of CD45RO+ and CCR7-negative CD45RA+ TemRA cells together. Germline CDR1 is SGHRS and CDR2 is YFSETQ. V lost 2 bases and J lost 2, with 17 bases in between. This CDR3 comprises 16 residues. At deep level, the assay was performed. Profiled with immunoSEQ multiplex PCR; TCRdb holds only in-frame clones, not every one. The sample has approximately 98,000 clones, approximately 70% seen once; the top ten hold 24%. This chain joins TRBV5-1 and TRBJ2-7; D gene uncertain. Sample: memory CD8+ T cells sorted from blood. Regarding subset: CD45RO+ cells pooled with CCR7-negative TemRA cells. The TCR comes from a woman aged 25 to 45 in good health. CDR3 coding DNA: TGCGCCAGCAGCTTTGGTTCGAGTTCCCCCGCCTACGAGCAGTACTTC. This encodes CASSFGSSSPAYEQYF. Full variable domain (rest looked up from reference TRBV5-1 and TRBJ2-7): KAGVTQTPRYLIKTRGQQVTLSCSPISGHRSVSWYQQTPGQGLQFLFEYFSETQRNKGNFPGRFSGRQFSNSRSEMNVSTLELGDSALYLCASSFGSSSPAYEQYFGPGTRLTVT.